Described below is a single T cell receptor beta chain sequence and its context. Its target is not known. The sample is drawn from a study of T cell responses to AZD1222 COVID-19 vaccine. Study-level points and caveats: A mostly white British donor set with more females was recruited, and clonal diversity was possibly underestimated. Repertoire samples came only from after the peak T cell response. There were vaccine-associated CD4 TCRs across spike, dominant at 160-218 and 743-854. After two AZD1222 doses, spike-specific TCR breadth and depth rose versus day 0.

The germline CDR1 and CDR2 sequences are MGHRA and YSYEKL. The CDR3 totals 14 residues. The trim removed 5 bases at V and 2 bases at J, leaving 4 bases unmatched. Measured with immunoSEQ multiplex PCR; TCRdb has only the in-frame clones, and not every one. The table has approximately 150,000 clones, just over 90% seen once; the top ten hold less than 1.5%. The TCR sequence derives from an adult who received the AZD1222 COVID-19 vaccine. The starting material was peripheral blood, obtained 28 days after the second AZD1222 dose. V is TRBV4-1 and J is TRBJ2-7, with 9 positions matching TRBD1. CDR3 sequence reads: CASSTGTGTYEQYF. Written as DNA, the CDR3 is TGCGCCAGCAGCACCGGGACAGGGACCTACGAGCAGTACTTC.